These T cell receptor beta chains were read from a single sample in a study of OX40 agonist ivuxolimab in advanced cancers. Generated by immunoSEQ multiplex PCR, the TCRdb table keeps only in-frame clones and is missing some. Altogether about 70,000 clones are present, about 81% being singletons, with the ten largest covering roughly 4.7%. The sequences come from CD4+ or CD8+ T cells sorted from blood, collected in a trial of the OX40 agonist ivuxolimab. The receptors derive from an adult with an advanced solid tumor such as melanoma, head and neck, liver or kidney cancer. Each CDR3 is given with its conserved first and last residue. Clone size, where shown, is once, few, many, or a class for clones that have expanded.

>.|TRBJ2-5|TRBV7-9|14
CASSLMTGQETQYF
>.|TRBJ2-1|TRBV19|13
CATSFGLDGEQFF
>.|TRBJ2-2|TRBV7-9|15
CASRPFWPNTGELFF
>.|TRBJ1-3|TRBV7-9|11
CASSLLNTIYF
>.|TRBJ2-1|TRBV27|13
CASSNWPRSEQFF
>.|TRBJ2-5|TRBV5-4|16
CASSWISGTDQETQYF
>.|TRBJ2-3|TRBV30|14
CARSGGRAAYTQYF
>.|TRBJ1-5|TRBV11-3|13
CASSEQGTQPQHF
>.|TRBJ2-7|TRBV6-5|14
CASSPRPGSYEQYF
>once|TRBJ2-7|TRBV11-2|15
CASRPLDRATYEQYF
>few|TRBJ2-7|TRBV6-5|11
CASSYSGRTYF
>.|TRBJ1-2|TRBV2|14
CASSEALRGGGYTF
>.|TRBJ2-2|TRBV6-6|15
CASLGGGSVTGELFF
>.|TRBJ1-2|TRBV5-4|16
CASSLWRGRANYGYTF
>few|TRBJ2-7|TRBV5-5|13
CASSLSGGYEQYF
>.|TRBJ1-1|TRBV6-6|13
CASRAGSNTEAFF
>.|TRBJ2-3|TRBV7-8|14
CASSLATEGDTQYF
>.|TRBJ1-2|TRBV5-1|13
CASSSTGRMGYTF
>.|TRBJ1-2|TRBV7-2|12
CASSLKSVGYTF
>.|TRBJ1-5|TRBV6-1|17
CASSERTGGWVNQPQHF
>.|TRBJ2-3|TRBV5-1|14
CASTTGRGSDTQYF
>.|TRBJ2-7|TRBV6-1|12
CASGGLRYEQYF
>.|TRBJ1-2|TRBV4-3|15
CASSHPDRGLDGYTF
>few|TRBJ1-2|TRBV5-1|13
CASSLEGNYGYTF
>once|TRBJ2-5|TRBV19|19
CASSLPGGSGGRYQETQYF
>.|TRBJ1-3|TRBV9|15
CASSAGGTSGNTIYF
>.|TRBJ1-2|TRBV18|16
CASSPPEGQGVYGYTF
>.|TRBJ1-1|TRBV7-9|11
CASGGDPEAFF
>few|TRBJ1-2|TRBV19|14
CASSIRQEAIGYTF
>.|TRBJ2-3|TRBV5-6|16
CASSLDGGAFADTQYF
>few|TRBJ2-1|TRBV19|14
CASSTWQGFNEQFF
>.|TRBJ2-5|TRBV6-6|16
CASSSRQGWRGETQYF
>.|TRBJ2-1|TRBV7-2|15
CASSLSGSSYNEQFF
>.|TRBJ2-1|TRBV7-8|14
CASSPSGGYNEQFF
>.|TRBJ2-3|TRBV28|16
CASSPGLADNTDTQYF
>.|TRBJ1-1|TRBV5-8|13
CASSLWPNTEAFF
>.|TRBJ1-2|TRBV6-6|14
CASSFQGALDGYTF
>once|TRBJ2-1|TRBV9|16
CASSVELAGGRNEQFF
>once|TRBJ1-5|TRBV10-3|15
CAISGSGEGNQPQHF
>.|TRBJ2-1|TRBV25-1|16
CASSESGTGVPNEQFF
>.|TRBJ1-6|TRBV7-3|13
CASREAFNSPLHF
>.|TRBJ1-4|TRBV6-4|12
CASSDSTGKLFF
>.|TRBJ1-6|TRBV5-1|14
CASSVDRLNSPLHF
>.|TRBJ2-7|TRBV7-6|10
CALSTYEQYF
>.|TRBJ2-5|TRBV6-5|15
CASSSDFRRTETQYF
>.|TRBJ2-7|TRBV6-5|12
CASTATSYEQYF
>few|TRBJ1-5|TRBV6-5|13
CASRNGRVSAQHF
>.|TRBJ2-2|TRBV5-1|16
CASSLALRTGTGELFF
>few|TRBJ2-3|TRBV7-2|17
CASSGRTSGFATDTQYF
>once|TRBJ2-5|TRBV9|17
CASSVAPTRFDQETQYF
>few|TRBJ1-6|TRBV2|14
CASSEAGDNSPLHF
>.|TRBJ2-1|TRBV9|17
CASSVNRGGAGRNEQFF
>.|TRBJ2-1|TRBV4-1|14
CASSLQSRRGEQFF
>.|TRBJ1-2|TRBV2|14
CASVPGEGNYGYTF
>.|TRBJ1-2|TRBV18|15
CASSPTGEVDYGYTF
>.|TRBJ1-6|TRBV14|16
CASSHSRDTYNSPLHF
>.|TRBJ2-2|TRBV6-6|11
CASSNTGELFF